This T cell receptor beta chain originates from a study of PD-L1 blockade in urothelial cancer. Germline V gene sequence: CDR1 ENHRY, CDR2 SYGVKD. The CDR3 consists of 12 residues. The ends were cut back, 5 bases at V and 7 bases at J, with 9 bases in the middle. TCRdb's copy holds only in-frame clones and misses some; the assay was immunoSEQ multiplex PCR. The sample includes 70,000 or so clones, around 90% of them seen just once. Time point of the sample: pretreatment peripheral blood. Here the sequenced sample was PBMCs, taken around atezolizumab (anti-PD-L1) treatment. The TCR sequence derives from a man between 65 and 85 years old with urothelial cancer. V is TRBV10-3 and J is TRBJ2-1, with no clear D. CDR3 nucleotide sequence: TGTGCCATCAGTTGGCTTCAAAATGAGCAGTTCTTC. Its protein is CAISWLQNEQFF.